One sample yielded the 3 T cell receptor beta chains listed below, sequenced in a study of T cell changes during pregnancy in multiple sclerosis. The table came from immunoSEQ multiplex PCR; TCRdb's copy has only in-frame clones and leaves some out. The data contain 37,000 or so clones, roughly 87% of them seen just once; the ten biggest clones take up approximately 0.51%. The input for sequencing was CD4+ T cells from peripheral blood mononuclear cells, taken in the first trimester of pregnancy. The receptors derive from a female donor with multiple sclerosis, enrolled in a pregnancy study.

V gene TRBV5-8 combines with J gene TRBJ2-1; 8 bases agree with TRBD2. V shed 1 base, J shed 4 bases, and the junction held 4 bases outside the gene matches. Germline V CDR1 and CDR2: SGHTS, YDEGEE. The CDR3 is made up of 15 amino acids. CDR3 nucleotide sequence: TGTGCCAGCAGCTTGCGTTCTAGCGGGTACAATGAGCAGTTCTTC. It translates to CASSLRSSGYNEQFF.

The CDR3 DNA reads TGTGCCAGCAGTGTGGGGCGACAGGGCGCAGATACGCAGTATTTT. This encodes CASSVGRQGADTQYF. The V gene is TRBV6-1, the J gene TRBJ2-3, with TRBD1 matching 7 bases. Germline V lookup: CDR1 MNHNS, CDR2 SASEGT. The CDR3 has 15 residues. V was pared by 4 bases and J by 4 bases, with 8 bases of the junction left unmatched.

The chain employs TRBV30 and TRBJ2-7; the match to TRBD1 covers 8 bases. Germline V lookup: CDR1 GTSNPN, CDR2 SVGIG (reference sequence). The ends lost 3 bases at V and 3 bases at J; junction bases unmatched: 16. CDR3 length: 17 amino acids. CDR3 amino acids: CAWRKDRVFGVFYEQYF. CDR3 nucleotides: TGTGCCTGGAGAAAGGACAGGGTCTTCGGGGTTTTCTACGAGCAGTACTTC.